These T cell receptor beta chains were read from a single sample in a study of control samples from healthy donors and cancer patients. Repertoires were generated with immunoSEQ multiplex PCR, while TCRdb's copy carries only in-frame clones and drops some. The profile covers 99,000 or so clones, with 80% to 90% appearing a single time and less than 15% taken by the ten largest. Sequencing was carried out using blood. These receptors all stem from a woman in her forties or fifties in good health. Each CDR3 is given with its conserved first and last residue. D genes are given only for firm matches. Clone size is stated in some rows and not others, as once, few, many or a class when expanded.

v_call	j_call	d_call	clone_size	cdr3_nt	cdr3_aa
TRBV9	TRBJ2-7	-	once	TGTGCCAGCAGCGAGGGGTACGAGCAGTACTTC	CASSEGYEQYF
TRBV20-1	TRBJ1-2	-	-	TGCAGTGCTAGTCCCGGGCTTAACTATGGCTACACCTTC	CSASPGLNYGYTF
TRBV7-9	TRBJ1-2	TRBD1	once	TGTGCCAGCAGTCCGGACAGGGCACATGGCTACACCTTC	CASSPDRAHGYTF
TRBV15	TRBJ2-7	-	-	TGTGCCACCAGCAGGAGGGGCGAGCAGTACTTC	CATSRRGEQYF
TRBV19	TRBJ1-6	TRBD1	once	TGTGCCAGTAGCCCGACAGGGGGTAATTCACCCCTCCACTTT	CASSPTGGNSPLHF
TRBV6-5	TRBJ2-1	TRBD2	few	TGTGCCAGCAGTTATCAGCTAGCGGAATACAATGAGCAGTTCTTC	CASSYQLAEYNEQFF
TRBV7-6	TRBJ1-6	-	-	TGTGCCAGCAGCCCCCTCGGTTATAATTCACCCCTCCACTTT	CASSPLGYNSPLHF
TRBV7-9	TRBJ2-5	-	-	TGTGCCAGCAGCTTAGCGCGAGACCCTGAGACCCAGTACTTC	CASSLARDPETQYF
TRBV19	TRBJ1-1	TRBD1	-	TGTGCCAGTAGTATCATACAGGGGGCTGAAGCTTTCTTT	CASSIIQGAEAFF
TRBV7-3	TRBJ2-1	-	few	TGTGCCAGCAGCTCCCAGCCCGGAGTTATCACCTACAATGAGCAGTTCTTC	CASSSQPGVITYNEQFF
TRBV12-3/TRBV12-4	TRBJ1-5	-	once	TGTGCCAGCAGTTTTGACAGCAATCAGCCCCAGCATTTT	CASSFDSNQPQHF
TRBV9	TRBJ2-2	-	once	TGTGCCAGCAGCGTGGGACTGTCACCGAACACCGGGGAGCTGTTTTTT	CASSVGLSPNTGELFF
TRBV5-1	TRBJ1-2	TRBD1	-	TGCGCCAGCAGCTTGGATGGGACAGACTACTATGGCTACACCTTC	CASSLDGTDYYGYTF
TRBV5-6	TRBJ2-1	TRBD2	-	TGTGCCAGCAGCTTCGGACTAGCAGACAATGAGCAGTTCTTC	CASSFGLADNEQFF
TRBV14	TRBJ1-1	TRBD1	-	TGTGCCAGCAGCAAAGGGGACAGGATAGCTTTCTTT	CASSKGDRIAFF
TRBV5-1	TRBJ1-1	TRBD1	-	TGCGCCAGCAGCTCGGGACAGCCGAACACTGAAGCTTTCTTT	CASSSGQPNTEAFF
TRBV7-2	TRBJ2-7	-	-	TGTGCCAGCATTCGGGACCCTAATTCCTACGAGCAGTACTTC	CASIRDPNSYEQYF
TRBV24-1	TRBJ2-1	-	-	TGTGCCACCAGTGATTTATCCGCGTCTGCCTACAATGAGCAGTTCTTC	CATSDLSASAYNEQFF
TRBV3-1/TRBV3-2	TRBJ1-4	-	-	TGTGCCAGCAGCCAAATGGTTAGGGGCGACGAAAAACTGTTTTTT	CASSQMVRGDEKLFF
TRBV7-2	TRBJ1-4	-	-	TGTGCCAGCAGTACCAGGCTTGCTAATGAAAAACTGTTTTTT	CASSTRLANEKLFF
TRBV25-1	TRBJ1-2	-	-	TGTGCCAGCAGTGAATTTGGCAGCTATGGCTACACCTTC	CASSEFGSYGYTF
TRBV30	TRBJ2-1	TRBD2	-	TGTGCCTGGAGTGATACGACTAGCGGTGGGGGCCATGAGCAGTTCTTC	CAWSDTTSGGGHEQFF
TRBV7-2	TRBJ2-3	TRBD2	-	TGTGCCAGCAGCTTTAGCGGGGGGACCACAGATACGCAGTATTTT	CASSFSGGTTDTQYF
TRBV28	TRBJ2-1	-	-	TGTGCCAGTCTGACGCGGGGTAAAACTGAGCAGTTCTTC	CASLTRGKTEQFF
TRBV30	TRBJ2-7	TRBD1	-	TGTGCCTGGGCGAATGGACAGGGGTACGACGAGCAGTACTTC	CAWANGQGYDEQYF
TRBV19	TRBJ1-5	-	few	TGTGCCAGTAGTATAGTTGGTCAGCCCCAGCATTTT	CASSIVGQPQHF
TRBV2	TRBJ1-1	-	-	TGTGCCAGCACAGGCGGCACTGAAGCTTTCTTT	CASTGGTEAFF
TRBV27	TRBJ1-3	-	-	TGTGCCAGCAGTTCCCGACTCGACTCTGGAAACACCATATATTTT	CASSSRLDSGNTIYF
TRBV6-5	TRBJ2-1	TRBD2	-	TGTGCCAGCCGGGGGGTTTACAATGAGCAGTTCTTC	CASRGVYNEQFF
TRBV28	TRBJ1-4	TRBD1	few	TGTGCCAGCAGTTCCCTCGGGACAGGGGGCGCGGTCCAAAAACTGTTTTTT	CASSSLGTGGAVQKLFF
TRBV3-1/TRBV3-2	TRBJ2-6	TRBD1	-	TGTGCCAGCAGCCTACAGGGGGCAGGTGGGGCCAACGTCCTGACTTTC	CASSLQGAGGANVLTF
TRBV19	TRBJ1-5	-	-	TGTGCCAGTACCCCGACAGGTTATAGCAATCAGCCCCAGCATTTT	CASTPTGYSNQPQHF
TRBV9	TRBJ1-5	-	-	TGTGCCGTTTTGAGTCAGCCCCAGCATTTT	CAVLSQPQHF
TRBV7-2	TRBJ2-3	-	once	TGTGCCAGCAGACTTGGCGATACGCAGTATTTT	CASRLGDTQYF
TRBV7-3	TRBJ2-2	-	-	TGTGCCAGCAGCTTGCAGGGGTCGGACACCGGGGAGCTGTTTTTT	CASSLQGSDTGELFF
TRBV6-5	TRBJ2-5	TRBD2	-	TGTGCCAGCAGTTTTGCCGGGACTACCCAAGAGACCCAGTACTTC	CASSFAGTTQETQYF
TRBV11-2	TRBJ1-5	-	-	TGTGCCAGCAGCTTAGGGATTAATCAGCCCCAGCATTTT	CASSLGINQPQHF
TRBV6-2/TRBV6-3	TRBJ1-5	-	-	TGTGCCAGCAGTCCCCAGGCCGATCAGCCCCAGCATTTT	CASSPQADQPQHF
TRBV7-9	TRBJ2-1	-	-	TGTGCCAGCAGTTTTTCTACTTCTGAGCAGTTCTTC	CASSFSTSEQFF
TRBV28	TRBJ1-6	-	-	TGTGCCAGCAGTTTAGTCGGGAGGGGTGATTCACCCCTCCACTTT	CASSLVGRGDSPLHF
TRBV27	TRBJ2-5	TRBD1	few	TGTGCCAGCAGTTTAATGACAGGGGCTAGAGAAGAGACCCAGTACTTC	CASSLMTGAREETQYF
TRBV9	TRBJ1-5	-	-	TGTGCCAGCAGCGTAGGGGACATAAATCAGCCCCAGCATTTT	CASSVGDINQPQHF
TRBV11-1	TRBJ1-1	-	-	TGTGCCAGCAGCACAACGCAGGGTGAAGCTGAAGCTTTCTTT	CASSTTQGEAEAFF
TRBV4-3	TRBJ1-1	-	-	TGCGCCAGCAGCCAAGATCTTATGGTTAGGGCTTTCTTT	CASSQDLMVRAFF
TRBV5-5	TRBJ2-5	-	-	TGTGCCAGCAGCTTGGGGCCAGGGATCGAGACCCAGTACTTC	CASSLGPGIETQYF
TRBV28	TRBJ1-2	-	-	TGTGCCAGCAGTCGGCAGGGGCCTATCGGCTACACCTTC	CASSRQGPIGYTF
TRBV2	TRBJ1-4	-	-	TGTGCCAGCAGTGAAGAGCTGGAAAAACTGTTTTTT	CASSEELEKLFF
TRBV7-2	TRBJ2-5	-	-	TGTGCCAGCAGCCTAAACGGGGAACGAAAAGAGACCCAGTACTTC	CASSLNGERKETQYF
TRBV19	TRBJ2-1	TRBD2	-	TGTGCCAGTAGTATAGATGGGACTAGCGGGAGGGCGAATGAGCAGTTCTTC	CASSIDGTSGRANEQFF
TRBV18	TRBJ1-2	-	-	TGTGCCAGCTCACCACTGGGCCCCTATGGCTACACCTTC	CASSPLGPYGYTF
TRBV6-1	TRBJ2-2	-	-	TGTGCCAGCAGTGAACTTGGGGGGCGGTTCACCGGGGAGCTGTTTTTT	CASSELGGRFTGELFF
TRBV5-1	TRBJ2-2	TRBD1	-	TGCGCCAGCACTGAGGGGACAGCCGCGGACTCCGGGGAGCTGTTTTTT	CASTEGTAADSGELFF
TRBV14	TRBJ2-3	TRBD2	-	TGTGCCAGCAGCCAACTAGCGGGGGGGCGAGATACGCAGTATTTT	CASSQLAGGRDTQYF
TRBV12-5	TRBJ1-2	TRBD1	-	TGTGCTAGTGGTTTGGTAGGTCGACAGGGGGATGGCTACACCTTC	CASGLVGRQGDGYTF
TRBV6-5	TRBJ1-2	-	-	TGTGCCAGCAGCTACGGACGGAGCCGGGGGGGCTACACCTTC	CASSYGRSRGGYTF
TRBV29-1	TRBJ2-1	TRBD1	-	TGCAGCGTTCCGGACAGGGTTAATGAGCAGTTCTTC	CSVPDRVNEQFF
TRBV5-1	TRBJ2-3	TRBD2	-	TGCGCCAGCAGGACTAGCGGTAGCACAGATACGCAGTATTTT	CASRTSGSTDTQYF
TRBV9	TRBJ2-5	TRBD1	-	TGTGCCAGCAGCTCTCGGACAGGGTATGAGGAGACCCAGTACTTC	CASSSRTGYEETQYF